This entry lists 27 T cell receptor beta chains sequenced from one sample in a study of Ad26.COV2.S vaccination and SARS-CoV-2 variants. Clones were read by immunoSEQ multiplex PCR, and TCRdb kept only the in-frame ones, dropping some. Of 300,000 to 500,000 clones listed, approximately 91% are singletons. The treatment was: approximately 18 received Ad26.COV2.S at low or high dose, single or two shots; roughly five received placebo; per-sample allocation not given. The samples were gathered on day 63 after the first injection of vaccine or placebo. Material: peripheral blood, obtained in a trial of Ad26.COV2.S vaccine versus placebo. Receptors originate from a person aged 18-60 years who received the Ad26.COV2.S COVID-19 vaccine or a placebo.

Turning to this clone: Other DNA sequences in the same sample also yield this CDR3. The chain links TRBV27 to TRBJ2-7; 9 positions agree with TRBD1. CDR1 MNHEY and CDR2 SMNVEV come from the germline V gene (reference sequence). This CDR3 has 13 residues. The V segment lost 3 bases and the J segment 6 bases; nucleotides outside the gene matches: 3. The DNA of the CDR3 is TGTGCCAGCAGTTTGGGACAGGGAGGCGAGCAGTACTTC. This sequence encodes CASSLGQGGEQYF.

Comment on this clone: In the same sample, other DNA sequences code for this CDR3. The chain is built from TRBV27 and TRBJ1-2, with 9 nucleotides matching TRBD1. V dropped 0 bases and J dropped 5; count of bases not matched to a gene: 4. The CDR3 has 15 amino acids. Germline CDR1 is MNHEY and CDR2 is SMNVEV (reference sequence). In DNA form, the CDR3 reads TGTGCCAGCAGTTTATCCCCGGGGACAGGGTATGGCTACACCTTC. It is translated as CASSLSPGTGYGYTF.

The chain combines TRBV7-8 with TRBJ2-7, with TRBD1 as a possible D gene (6 bases). This CDR3 region has 14 residues. Germline CDR1 is SGHVS and CDR2 is FQNEAQ. V was trimmed by 5 bases and J by 4 bases, leaving 15 bases between them. The CDR3 sequence is CASSPRQESYEQYF. CDR3 in DNA: TGTGCCAGCAGCCCCAGACAGGAATCTTACGAGCAGTACTTC.

The rearrangement uses TRBV29-1 and TRBJ1-2; D unresolved. The CDR3 consists of 11 residues. Germline V gives CDR1 SQVTM, CDR2 ANQGSEA. Deletions cut 6 bases from V and 5 bases from J, with 10 bases between. CDR3 sequence reads: CSVIGSYGYTF. DNA for the CDR3: TGCAGCGTAATAGGGAGTTATGGCTACACCTTC. Supplemented by reference TRBV29-1 and TRBJ1-2, the full variable domain reads SAVISQKPSRDICQRGTSLTIQCQVDSQVTMMFWYRQQPGQSLTLIATANQGSEATYESGFVIDKFPISRPNLTFSTLTVSNMSPEDSSIYLCSVIGSYGYTFGSGTRLTVV.

This CDR3 reads CASSYGGTWGEKLFF. The CDR3 nucleotides are TGTGCCAGCAGTTACGGGGGGACCTGGGGCGAAAAACTGTTTTTT. V gene TRBV6-2 or TRBV6-3 combines with J gene TRBJ1-4; perhaps TRBD1 as D (5 bases). The V end was cut by 2 bases, the J end by 8 bases, with 15 bases between. The germline gives CDR1 MNHEY, CDR2 SVGEGT. The length of the CDR3 is 15 residues.

The genes are TRBV11-2 and TRBJ1-4; the D is unclear. Between the trimmed V and J ends, which lost 4 bases and 8 bases, there was a span of 20 bases. The CDR3 spans 16 residues. Germline values: CDR1 SGHAT, CDR2 FQNNGV. The CDR3 DNA is TGTGCCAGCAGCTCCCTACGCGAACAGTCGAGAGAAAAACTGTTTTTT. Protein: CASSSLREQSREKLFF. The full variable domain, rest sourced from reference TRBV11-2 and TRBJ1-4, is EAGVAQSPRYKIIEKRQSVAFWCNPISGHATLYWYQQILGQGPKLLIQFQNNGVVDDSQLPKDRFSAERLKGVDSTLKIQPAKLEDSAVYLCASSSLREQSREKLFFGSGTQLSVL.

The CDR3 sequence is CASRFSADTQYF. The CDR3 DNA sequence: TGTGCCAGCAGGTTCAGTGCAGATACGCAGTATTTT. The J gene is TRBJ2-3, the V gene TRBV2; D is uncertain. From germline, CDR1 is SNHLY and CDR2 FYNNEI. V lost 6 bases, J lost 4 bases, and 8 bases lay in between. This CDR3 has 12 amino acids.

This chain connects TRBV18 to TRBJ1-5; D remains ambiguous. The CDR3 spans 14 residues. V shed 1 base and J shed 0 bases, with 4 bases lying between them. The germline V gene encodes CDR1 KGHSH and CDR2 LQKENI. CDR3 nucleotides: TGTGCCAGCTCACCACAAGATAGCAATCAGCCCCAGCATTTT. As protein: CASSPQDSNQPQHF.

The chain couples TRBV19 to TRBJ2-7; D remains ambiguous. The CDR3 extends over 14 amino acids. V was shortened by 3 bases and J by 2 bases, with 11 bases between the two germline ends. CDR1 is LNHDA and CDR2 is SQIVND in the germline V gene (reference sequence). The CDR3 reads CASSISHGTYEQYF. The CDR3, as DNA: TGTGCCAGTAGTATCAGTCACGGTACCTACGAGCAGTACTTC.

The V and J genes are TRBV6-1 and TRBJ1-4; D unclear. Trimming pared 2 bases from V and 8 bases from J, leaving 9 bases between. Germline CDR1 reads MNHNS; CDR2 reads SASEGT. The CDR3 extends over 13 amino acids. DNA for the CDR3: TGTGCCAGCAGTGAAAGAACGTTAGAAAAACTGTTTTTT. This gives the protein CASSERTLEKLFF.

The chain employs TRBV12-3 or TRBV12-4 and TRBJ1-6, with 7 positions matching TRBD1. The V and J ends lost 4 bases and 15 bases, in that order; junction bases with no gene match: 3. The CDR3 length is 11 residues. This chain's CDR3 is CASSSTGNLHF. For the CDR3, the DNA is TGTGCCAGCAGTTCGACAGGGAACCTCCACTTT.

CDR3 loop: CASSLGDYEQYF. CDR3 sequence (DNA): TGTGCCAGCAGCTTGGGGGATTACGAGCAGTACTTC. The chain uses TRBV5-6 and TRBJ2-7; no reliable D call. The CDR3 runs 12 residues. Trimming took off 0 bases at V and 4 bases at J, with 5 bases between the two ends. CDR1 SGHDT and CDR2 YYEEEE come from the germline V gene. Complete variable domain (other parts from reference TRBV5-6 and TRBJ2-7): DAGVTQSPTHLIKTRGQQVTLRCSPKSGHDTVSWYQQALGQGPQFIFQYYEEEERQRGNFPDRFSGHQFPNYSSELNVNALLLGDSALYLCASSLGDYEQYFGPGTRLTVT.

The chain carries TRBV7-6 and TRBJ1-3; TRBD1 is a possible D gene (6 bases). The V gene lost 5 bases and the J gene lost 4 bases, with 9 bases spanning the gap. Germline V CDR1 and CDR2: SGHVS, FNYEAQ. This CDR3 contains 13 residues. The CDR3 nucleotides are TGTGCCAGCAGCCGGGACACCGGAAACACCATATATTTT. Its translation: CASSRDTGNTIYF. Based on the CDR3 plus reference TRBV7-6 and TRBJ1-3, the full variable domain is GAGVSQSPRYKVTKRGQDVALRCDPISGHVSLYWYRQALGQGPEFLTYFNYEAQQDKSGLPNDRFSAERPEGSISTLTIQRTEQRDSAMYRCASSRDTGNTIYFGEGSWLTVV.

The chain recombines TRBV4-3 with TRBJ1-1; tentatively, D is TRBD1 (5 bases). There are 16 residues in the CDR3. Germline assignment: CDR1 LGHNA and CDR2 YSLEER. The V end lost 0 bases, the J end lost 2 bases, and 13 bases lay between the germline ends. The DNA of the CDR3 is TGCGCCAGCAGCCAAGATCTCGCAGGGCCTAACACTGAAGCTTTCTTT. The encoded protein is CASSQDLAGPNTEAFF.

The chain is built from TRBV28 and TRBJ1-5; the D gene is possibly TRBD1 (5 bases). The V gene lost 10 bases and the J gene lost 4 bases, with 17 bases spanning the gap. The CDR3 has 14 amino acids. The germline gives CDR1 MDHEN, CDR2 SYDVKM. The CDR3 DNA reads as TGTGCCACTCAGATGCGGGGCGAGAATCAGCCCCAGCATTTT. Protein product: CATQMRGENQPQHF.

The chain combines TRBV7-2 with TRBJ1-6, with TRBD1 matching 8 bases. Per germline, CDR1 SGHTA and CDR2 FQGNSA. The CDR3 has 17 residues. V lost 1 base to trimming and J lost 7 bases; unmatched junction nucleotides: 9. In DNA, the CDR3 is TGTGCCAGCAGCTTAGGCCCGAGACAGGGGAGGAATTCACCCCTCCACTTT. Its protein product is CASSLGPRQGRNSPLHF.

This chain connects TRBV7-8 to TRBJ1-1, with D unresolved. The CDR3 runs to 14 residues. Trimming shortened V by 5 bases and J by 2 bases, and 12 bases separated the two germline ends. Germline-derived CDR1 and CDR2 are SGHVS and FQNEAQ. CDR3 sequence reads: CASSPLHSNTEAFF. The CDR3 DNA reads TGTGCCAGCAGCCCCCTCCACAGCAACACTGAAGCTTTCTTT.

The chain employs TRBV24-1 and TRBJ1-1, with 8 bases lining up with TRBD1. The J segment lost 2 bases and the V segment lost 2 bases, leaving 6 bases of the junction unmatched. Germline CDR1 and CDR2: KGHDR and SFDVKD. This CDR3 is 16 amino acids long. The CDR3 here is CATSDSGTGLNTEAFF. The DNA for the CDR3 is TGTGCCACCAGTGATTCGGGGACAGGACTTAACACTGAAGCTTTCTTT.

The V and J genes are TRBV15 and TRBJ1-1, with TRBD1 matching 7 bases. From germline, CDR1 is LNHNV and CDR2 YYDKDF (reference sequence). V was clipped by 1 base and J by 1 base; unmatched bases: 6. The CDR3 is made up of 16 amino acids. The DNA of the CDR3 is TGTGCCACCAGCAGAGGACAGGGTCTTTGGAACACTGAAGCTTTCTTT. This translates into CATSRGQGLWNTEAFF.

The table lists this clone with a count of one. The chain uses TRBV12-3 or TRBV12-4 and TRBJ1-1; D remains unclear. V was shortened by 3 bases and J by 7 bases, with 6 bases between the two germline ends. The CDR3 extends over 11 amino acids. DNA of the CDR3: TGTGCCAGCAGTTTGGGGTATGAAGCTTTCTTT. Amino acids: CASSLGYEAFF.

The CDR3, as DNA: TGTGCCAGCAGCCGAAGGGGACTAGCGGGGGGGGAGCTGTTTTTT. This translates into CASSRRGLAGGELFF. This chain links TRBV27 with TRBJ2-2; 13 positions match TRBD2. With V trimmed by 6 bases and J by 8 bases, 6 bases remained unmatched. The CDR3 is 15 amino acids. CDR1 is MNHEY and CDR2 is SMNVEV in the germline V gene (reference sequence).

The V and J genes are TRBV2 and TRBJ1-4, with D uncertain. The CDR3 has 12 amino acids. Looked up from germline, CDR1 is SNHLY and CDR2 is FYNNEI. Trimming removed 8 bases from V and 15 bases from J, with 19 bases in between. The CDR3 region is CASSEARRQVFF. The CDR3 region has the DNA TGTGCCAGCTCAGAAGCGCGGCGTCAAGTGTTTTTT.

This chain uses TRBV24-1 with TRBJ1-1, with 8 bases aligning to TRBD1. Losses at the gene ends were 9 bases for V and 11 bases for J; bases not matched to a gene: 16. This CDR3 is built from 14 residues. Germline CDR1 and CDR2: KGHDR and SFDVKD. The CDR3 region has the DNA TGTGCCACCGCACCCGGGACAGGCGGCTCTACGGCTTTCTTT. It codes for CATAPGTGGSTAFF.

This sequence joins TRBV7-2 and TRBJ2-1; D tentatively reads TRBD1 or TRBD2 (6 bases each). CDR3 length: 16 residues. V was clipped by 5 bases and J by 5 bases, with 19 bases between them. Germline lookup yields CDR1 SGHTA and CDR2 FQGNSA. The CDR3 sequence: CASSAVRGGLDNEQFF. The CDR3 DNA follows: TGTGCCAGCAGCGCCGTTCGAGGGGGGCTCGACAATGAGCAGTTCTTC. The variable domain in full, completed from reference TRBV7-2 and TRBJ2-1, reads GAGVSQSPSNKVTEKGKDVELRCDPISGHTALYWYRQSLGQGLEFLIYFQGNSAPDKSGLPSDRFSAERTGGSVSTLTIQRTQQEDSAVYLCASSAVRGGLDNEQFFGPGTRLTVL.

Comments on this clone: Relative to the germline gene, one junction end is altered; a read error may explain this. The chain is built from TRBV5-6 and TRBJ2-7; the D is unclear. This CDR3 region has 12 residues. Germline V lookup: CDR1 SGHDT, CDR2 YYEEEE. CDR3 loop: CASSSISDEQYF. The DNA of the CDR3 is TGTGCCAGCAGCAGCATCTCCGACGAGCAGTACTTC.

The V and J genes are TRBV11-2 and TRBJ1-5, with D maybe TRBD1 (6 bases). Trimming cost V 5 bases and J 6 bases, with 20 bases left between them. The CDR3 is made up of 16 amino acids. Germline values: CDR1 SGHAT, CDR2 FQNNGV. The CDR3 is CASSPGGGLLSQPQHF. The CDR3 nucleotides are TGTGCCAGCAGCCCCGGGGGGGGGCTTCTAAGTCAGCCCCAGCATTTT.

This clone was observed a single time. Other nucleotide sequences from this sample produce the same CDR3. The chain couples TRBV18 to TRBJ2-7; unclear D gene. V was trimmed by 5 bases and J by 0 bases, leaving 5 bases between them. Germline CDR1 KGHSH, CDR2 LQKENI. This CDR3 region has 12 residues. The CDR3 here is CASSGDSYEQYF. CDR3 coding DNA: TGTGCCAGCTCAGGGGACTCCTACGAGCAGTACTTC.